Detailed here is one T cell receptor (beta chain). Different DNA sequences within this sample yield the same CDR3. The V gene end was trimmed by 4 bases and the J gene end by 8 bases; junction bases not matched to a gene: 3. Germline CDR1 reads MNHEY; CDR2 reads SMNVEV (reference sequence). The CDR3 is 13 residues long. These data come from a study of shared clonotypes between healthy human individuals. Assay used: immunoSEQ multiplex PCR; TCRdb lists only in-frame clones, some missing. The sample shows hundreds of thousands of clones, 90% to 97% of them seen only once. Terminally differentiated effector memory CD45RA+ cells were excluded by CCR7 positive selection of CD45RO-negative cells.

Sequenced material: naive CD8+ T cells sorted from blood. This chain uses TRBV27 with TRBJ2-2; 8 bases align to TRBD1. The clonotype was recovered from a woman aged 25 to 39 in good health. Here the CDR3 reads CASSSRGPGELFF. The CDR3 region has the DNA TGTGCCAGCAGTTCCAGGGGGCCGGGGGAGCTGTTTTTT.